Detailed here is one T cell receptor (beta chain). CDR1 is MDHEN and CDR2 is SYDVKM in the germline V gene. Trimming shortened V by 6 bases and J by 0 bases, and 20 bases separated the two germline ends. The CDR3 is made up of 17 amino acids. Sequencing used immunoSEQ v3. Assay used: immunoSEQ multiplex PCR; TCRdb lists only in-frame clones, some missing. The sample records approximately 18,000 clones, 83% being singletons. This entry comes from a study of TIL therapy for anti-PD-1-resistant metastatic lung cancer. Time point meaning: pre-treatment sample, taken before nivolumab and TIL therapy. Adults with stage 4 NSCLC were enrolled in a phase I trial.

The sequence derives from a person aged 25 to 80 with non-small cell lung cancer. The sequences come from blood, collected at baseline. This chain connects TRBV28 to TRBJ1-1; no reliable D call. CDR3 region: CASRWVSRLNMNTEAFF. DNA of the CDR3: TGTGCCAGCAGATGGGTATCCCGACTAAACATGAACACTGAAGCTTTCTTT. Full variable domain (outside the CDR3, taken from reference TRBV28 and TRBJ1-1): DVKVTQSSRYLVKRTGEKVFLECVQDMDHENMFWYRQDPGLGLRLIYFSYDVKMKEKGDIPEGYSVSREKKERFSLILESASTNQTSMYLCASRWVSRLNMNTEAFFGQGTRLTVV.